A single sample is the source of the 13 T cell receptor beta chains below, sequenced in a study of blood T cells in healthy people across ages. A sample-barcoded 5' primer and a J-beta primer mix were used in a second PCR of roughly 6 to 12 cycles. Each CDR3 protein gets one entry after TCRdb re-called the 5' RACE reads with MiXCR. The sample has 1,100,000 or so distinct CDR3 sequences, 40% to 55% seen once. What was sequenced was blood. These receptors all stem from a woman aged 55 to 70 in good health.

The chain has TRBV6-5 and TRBJ2-7, with 12 bases aligning to TRBD2. CDR1 is MNHEY, CDR2 SVGAGI, per germline. The CDR3 is 17 residues long. V lost 0 bases, J lost 6 bases, and 9 bases stayed unmatched. The CDR3 sequence is CASSYSRLAGETGEQYF. The CDR3 DNA is TGTGCCAGCAGTTACTCACGACTAGCGGGAGAGACGGGCGAGCAGTACTTC.

A few counts support this clonotype. The rearrangement joins TRBV7-9 to TRBJ2-1; 12 positions agree with TRBD2. Trimming removed 7 bases from V and 5 bases from J; junction bases left unmatched: 21. The CDR3 is 20 residues long. Germline V CDR1 and CDR2: SEHNR, FQNEAQ (reference sequence). CDR3 region: CASNAGYGLAGGPRDNEQFF. The CDR3 DNA sequence: TGTGCCAGCAATGCGGGGTACGGGCTAGCGGGAGGGCCGCGAGACAATGAGCAGTTCTTC.

A note on this clonotype: This may be a read error: a much more frequent sequence differs by one nucleotide. The V gene is TRBV9, the J gene TRBJ2-4; D may correspond to TRBD1 or TRBD2 (6 bases each). The closer fit of TRBJ2-5 to the DNA end suggests the J call may be wrong. This CDR3 region has 16 residues. The germline V gene has CDR1 SGDLS and CDR2 YYNGEE. CDR3 nucleotide sequence: TGTGCCTGCAGCGTAGAGGGGGGAGCCCCCCAAGAGACCCAGTACTTC. Amino acid sequence: CACSVEGGAPQETQYF.

The chain has TRBV5-8 and TRBJ2-3, with 10 bases fitting TRBD1. Germline V gene sequence: CDR1 SGHTS, CDR2 YDEGEE. This CDR3 has 15 residues. The V segment lost 4 bases and the J segment 9 bases; nucleotides outside the gene matches: 11. For the CDR3, the DNA is TGTGCCAGCAGCCCGGACAGGGGGAAGATGGACACGCAGTATTTT. This gives the protein CASSPDRGKMDTQYF.

The V gene is TRBV29-1, the J gene TRBJ2-1; D is possibly TRBD2 (5 bases). The CDR3 is 14 residues long. The V and J ends lost 5 bases and 0 bases respectively, with 11 bases between them. Germline V gene sequence: CDR1 SQVTM, CDR2 ANQGSEA. CDR3 nucleotide sequence: TGCAGCGTTCAGCGGTACCTCTCCTACAATGAGCAGTTCTTC. Amino acid sequence: CSVQRYLSYNEQFF.

V is TRBV7-2 and J is TRBJ2-7, with 10 positions matching TRBD2. CDR1 is SGHTA, CDR2 FQGNSA, per germline. With V trimmed by 3 bases and J by 7 bases, 12 bases remained unmatched. The CDR3 covers 16 residues. Here the CDR3 reads CASSFSASGSRDEQYF. CDR3 nucleotide sequence: TGTGCCAGCAGCTTTAGTGCTAGCGGGAGTAGGGATGAGCAGTACTTC.

The genes are TRBV5-1 and TRBJ1-1; D not resolved. The CDR3 totals 15 residues. Trimming took off 6 bases at V and 0 bases at J, with 15 bases between the two ends. CDR1 SGHRS and CDR2 YFSETQ come from the germline V gene. CDR3 in amino acids: CASKDGSNLNTEAFF. Here the CDR3 DNA reads TGCGCCAGCAAGGATGGGAGCAACCTGAACACTGAAGCTTTCTTT.

This clonotype was seen more than once but under ten times. The V and J genes are TRBV7-9 and TRBJ2-1, with 9 bases that match TRBD2. J was trimmed by 0 bases and V by 4 bases; bases with no gene match: 4. The length of the CDR3 is 16 residues. The germline CDR1 and CDR2 sequences are SEHNR and FQNEAQ (reference sequence). CDR3 in DNA: TGTGCCAGCAGCTCGACTAGCGGACACTCCTACAATGAGCAGTTCTTC. It specifies CASSSTSGHSYNEQFF.

This rearrangement joins TRBV6-5 to TRBJ2-3; TRBD1 might be the D (6 bases). Germline CDR1 reads MNHEY; CDR2 reads SVGAGI. CDR3 length: 17 residues. The V end was cut by 2 bases, the J end by 2 bases, with 17 bases between. The CDR3 nucleotides read TGTGCCAGCAGTTACCGAGGGTTACAGGGAAACACAGATACGCAGTATTTT. Its translation is CASSYRGLQGNTDTQYF.

This clonotype appeared a few times. The V gene is TRBV10-1, the J gene TRBJ2-3; D is possibly TRBD2 (6 bases). This CDR3 is built from 16 residues. Germline CDR1 is WNHNN and CDR2 is SYGVQD (reference sequence). V lost 6 bases and J 0 bases, leaving 16 bases between the germline ends. CDR3 protein: CASRAGTWKSTDTQYF. CDR3 nucleotides: TGCGCCAGCAGGGCCGGGACTTGGAAGAGCACAGATACGCAGTATTTT.

In the case of this clonotype: One junction end disagrees with the germline gene, perhaps due to a read error. The genes are TRBV11-2 and TRBJ2-1, with 7 bases identical to TRBD2. CDR1 SGHAT and CDR2 FQNNGV come from the germline V gene. The CDR3 totals 16 residues. The CDR3 reads CAISLDRAGVRDEQFF. Written as DNA, the CDR3 is TGTGCCATCAGCTTAGATCGGGCGGGAGTAAGGGATGAGCAGTTCTTC.

This clonotype was recorded many times. The chain has TRBV24-1 and TRBJ2-3, with TRBD1 matching over 9 bases. The length of the CDR3 is 18 residues. Trimming took 4 bases from V and 4 from J; bases not matched to a gene: 14. The germline gives CDR1 KGHDR, CDR2 SFDVKD. CDR3 protein: CATSEPSGTGLGADTQYF. The CDR3 DNA follows: TGTGCCACCAGTGAACCGTCCGGGACAGGGTTAGGCGCAGATACGCAGTATTTT.

The J gene is TRBJ1-4, the V gene TRBV30, with TRBD1 matching over 11 bases. This CDR3 comprises 15 residues. V lost 4 bases and J lost 8; bases outside the gene matches: 9. From germline, CDR1 is GTSNPN and CDR2 SVGIG (reference sequence). The CDR3 DNA is TGTGCCTGGACTCTGGGACAGGGGGTCAGGGAAAAACTGTTTTTT. Translation gives CAWTLGQGVREKLFF.